This passage covers 6 T cell receptor beta chains from one sample sequenced in a study of high-grade serous ovarian cancer treatment subgroups. Tumor samples were taken before definitive surgery or chemotherapy. Data came from immunoSEQ multiplex PCR; TCRdb stores just in-frame clones and leaves some out. Seen here are approximately 36,000 clones, roughly three quarters observed once, and the top ten hold approximately 3.1%. Sample: tumor tissue. The receptors were gathered from a human donor with high-grade serous ovarian cancer.

This clone was observed once. Other DNA variants within this sample encode the same CDR3. The gene calls are TRBV27 and TRBJ2-7; D possibly corresponds to TRBD2 (6 bases). The CDR3 loop spans 20 amino acids. Germline CDR1 MNHEY, CDR2 SMNVEV (reference sequence). Trimming shortened V by 6 bases and J by 1 base, and 31 bases separated the two germline ends. CDR3 DNA sequence: TGTGCCAGCAGCCCTAGCCCGCTCAGCGGGCTAGTTCCTGGTTCCTACGAGCAGTACTTC. Encoded protein: CASSPSPLSGLVPGSYEQYF.

The DNA for the CDR3 is TGCGCCAGCAGCTCCGGGAGCGCTCACTACGAGCAGTACTTC. It translates to CASSSGSAHYEQYF. V and J are TRBV5-1 and TRBJ2-7; maybe TRBD2 (6 bases). The CDR3 is made up of 14 amino acids. The V gene's germline CDR1 is SGHRS and CDR2 YFSETQ. The V and J ends lost 3 bases and 3 bases respectively, with 13 bases between them. Full variable domain (missing parts from reference TRBV5-1 and TRBJ2-7): KAGVTQTPRYLIKTRGQQVTLSCSPISGHRSVSWYQQTPGQGLQFLFEYFSETQRNKGNFPGRFSGRQFSNSRSEMNVSTLELGDSALYLCASSSGSAHYEQYFGPGTRLTVT.

This clone was counted a single time. The chain is built from TRBV12-5 and TRBJ2-2, with TRBD2 identical over 12 bases. The CDR3 has 18 amino acids. The V segment lost 1 base and the J segment 8 bases; nucleotides outside the gene matches: 11. The germline V gene encodes CDR1 LGHNT and CDR2 FRNRAP. The CDR3 DNA reads TGTGCTAGTGGTTTGGCCGGGACTAGCGGGCCCCCCCCAGGGGAGCTGTTTTTT. Translated, it gives CASGLAGTSGPPPGELFF.

V gene TRBV28 combines with J gene TRBJ1-5; D call uncertain. The CDR3 spans 12 residues. V gave up 4 bases and J gave up 5 bases, with 6 bases separating them. CDR1 and CDR2 from the germline V gene are MDHEN and SYDVKM. The CDR3 spells CASSSTYQPQHF. The CDR3 DNA reads TGTGCCAGCAGTTCCACCTATCAGCCCCAGCATTTT.

The chain employs TRBV11-2 and TRBJ2-3; maybe TRBD2 (8 bases). Germline V gene lookup returns CDR1 SGHAT and CDR2 FQNNGV. Trimming took off 8 bases at V and 0 bases at J, with 18 bases between the two ends. The length of the CDR3 is 16 residues. CDR3 nucleotides: TGTGCCAGCTCAGGGGGGCTAGCGGGCAGCACAGATACGCAGTATTTT. Its protein product is CASSGGLAGSTDTQYF.

The chain links TRBV7-2 to TRBJ2-3; weak D call: TRBD2 (6 bases). CDR3 length equals 14 residues. In germline, CDR1 is SGHTA, CDR2 FQGNSA. Between the trimmed V and J ends, which lost 3 bases and 4 bases, there was a span of 11 bases. The CDR3 nucleotides read TGTGCCAGCAGCTTGTTGCGGGACGCAGATACGCAGTATTTT. Amino acids: CASSLLRDADTQYF.